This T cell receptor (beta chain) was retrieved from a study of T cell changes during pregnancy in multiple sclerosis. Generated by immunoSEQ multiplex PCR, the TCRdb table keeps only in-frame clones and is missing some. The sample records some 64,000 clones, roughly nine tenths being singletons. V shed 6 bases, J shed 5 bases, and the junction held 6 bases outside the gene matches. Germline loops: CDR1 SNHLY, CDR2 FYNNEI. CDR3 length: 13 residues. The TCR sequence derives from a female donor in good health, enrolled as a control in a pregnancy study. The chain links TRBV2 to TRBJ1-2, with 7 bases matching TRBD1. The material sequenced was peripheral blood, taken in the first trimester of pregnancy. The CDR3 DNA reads TGTGCCAGCAGGTCAGGGGGAGAATATGGCTACACCTTC. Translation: CASRSGGEYGYTF.